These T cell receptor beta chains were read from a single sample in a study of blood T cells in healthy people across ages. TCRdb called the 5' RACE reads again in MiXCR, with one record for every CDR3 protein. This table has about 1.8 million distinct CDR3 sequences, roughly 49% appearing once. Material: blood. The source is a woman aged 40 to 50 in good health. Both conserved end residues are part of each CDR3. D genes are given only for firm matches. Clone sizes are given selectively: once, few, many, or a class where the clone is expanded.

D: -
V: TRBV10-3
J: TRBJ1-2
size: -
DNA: TGTGCCATCAGACCAGACGACGCCTATGGCTACACCTTC
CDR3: CAIRPDDAYGYTF

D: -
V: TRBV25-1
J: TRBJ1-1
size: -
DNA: TGTGCCAGCAGTGACAGGGTGGCTCTCGCTGAAGCTTTCTTT
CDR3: CASSDRVALAEAFF

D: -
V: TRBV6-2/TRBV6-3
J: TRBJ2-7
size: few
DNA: TGTGCCAGCAGTTCTACACCATCCGAGCAGTACTTC
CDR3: CASSSTPSEQYF

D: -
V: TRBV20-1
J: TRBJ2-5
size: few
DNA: TGCAGTGCTAGAGTGGGAAGGGTTAGAGAGACCCAGTACTTC
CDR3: CSARVGRVRETQYF

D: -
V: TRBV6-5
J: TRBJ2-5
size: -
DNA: TGTGCCAGCAGCAGGAGGAGCCGGAAAGAGACCCAGTACTTC
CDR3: CASSRRSRKETQYF

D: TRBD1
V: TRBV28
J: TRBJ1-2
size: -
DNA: TGTGCCAGCCGAAACTTACCGGGACAGGGACTTAACTATGGCTACACCTTC
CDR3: CASRNLPGQGLNYGYTF

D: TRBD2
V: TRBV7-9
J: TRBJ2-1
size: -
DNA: TGTGCCAACGCACCTACTAGCGGGGGCAATGAGCAGTTCTTC
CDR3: CANAPTSGGNEQFF

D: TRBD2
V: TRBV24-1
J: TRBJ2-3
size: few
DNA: TGTGCCACCAGTGATCCCAGCGGGGGAAGCACAGATACGCAGTATTTT
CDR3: CATSDPSGGSTDTQYF

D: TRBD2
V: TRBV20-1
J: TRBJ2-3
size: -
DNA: TGCAGTGCTAGAGATCCCAGCGGGGGGCCAGATACGCAGTATTTT
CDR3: CSARDPSGGPDTQYF

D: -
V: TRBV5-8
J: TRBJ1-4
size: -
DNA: TGTGCCAGCAGCCGACCGGACCAATTAACTAATGAAAAACTGTTTTTT
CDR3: CASSRPDQLTNEKLFF

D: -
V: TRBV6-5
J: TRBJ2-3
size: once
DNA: TGTGCCAGCAGTTACGTAAGGGGGACAAGCACAGATACGCAGTATTTT
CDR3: CASSYVRGTSTDTQYF

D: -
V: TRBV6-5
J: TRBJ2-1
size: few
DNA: TGTGCCAGCAGTTACTCGAGAGCTCACTCAACAATTGGCAATGAGCAGTTCTTC
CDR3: CASSYSRAHSTIGNEQFF

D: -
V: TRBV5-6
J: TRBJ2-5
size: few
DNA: TGTGCCAGCAGCTTGGGGGCAGGAGCACCAGAGACCCAGTACTTC
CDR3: CASSLGAGAPETQYF

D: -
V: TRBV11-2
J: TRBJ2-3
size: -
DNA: TGTGCCAGCAGCCCTGATCTAGCCCTCTCGCAGTATTTT
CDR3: CASSPDLALSQYF

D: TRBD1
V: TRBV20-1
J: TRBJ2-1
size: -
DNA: TGTAGTGCTCCCGGGACAGATCACAATGAGCAGTTCTTC
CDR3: CSAPGTDHNEQFF

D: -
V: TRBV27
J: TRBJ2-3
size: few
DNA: TGTGCCAGCAGGACCGGGACGCTCGGAGATACGCAGTATTTT
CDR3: CASRTGTLGDTQYF

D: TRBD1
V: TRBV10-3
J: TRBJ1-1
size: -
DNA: TGTGCCATCAGTGAGTCTAACAGGGGTTGGGGTACTGAAGCTTTCTTT
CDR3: CAISESNRGWGTEAFF

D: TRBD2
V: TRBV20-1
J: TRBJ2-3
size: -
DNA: TGCAGTGCGCCGATGACTAGCGGGCACACAGATACGCAGTATTTT
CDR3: CSAPMTSGHTDTQYF

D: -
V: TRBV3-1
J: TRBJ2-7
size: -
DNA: TGTGCCAGCAGCCAATTGACAGGAGCCTACGAGCAGTACTTC
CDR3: CASSQLTGAYEQYF

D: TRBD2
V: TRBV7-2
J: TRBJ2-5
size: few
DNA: TGTGCCAGCAGGAGGGGACTAGCGGAAGAGACCCAGTACTTC
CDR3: CASRRGLAEETQYF

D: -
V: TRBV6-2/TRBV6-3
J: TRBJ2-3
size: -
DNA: TGTGCCAGCAGGGTCGGAGGGACGCGGGGTACGCAGTATTTT
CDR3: CASRVGGTRGTQYF

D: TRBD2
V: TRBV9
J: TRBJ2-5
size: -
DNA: TGTGCCAGCAGCCCCAGGGCTAGCGGGGCTGAGACCCAGTACTTC
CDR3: CASSPRASGAETQYF

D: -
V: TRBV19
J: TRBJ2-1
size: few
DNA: TGTGCCAGTAGTACAACAGGGCTCAAAAACAATGAGCAGTTCTTC
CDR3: CASSTTGLKNNEQFF

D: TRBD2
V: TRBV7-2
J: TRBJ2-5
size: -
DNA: TGTGCCAGCAGCCCTACTAGCGGGGGAGGGACCCAGTACTTC
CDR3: CASSPTSGGGTQYF

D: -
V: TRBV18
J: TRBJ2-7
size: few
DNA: TGTGCCAGCTCACCAGGGGTGGCCTACGAGCAGTACTTC
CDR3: CASSPGVAYEQYF

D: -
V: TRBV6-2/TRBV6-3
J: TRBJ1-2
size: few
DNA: TGTGCCAGCAGTTACCCCCCGGGACAAATCGGCTACACCTTC
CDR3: CASSYPPGQIGYTF

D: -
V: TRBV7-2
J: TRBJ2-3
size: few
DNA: TGTGCCAGCAGCTTAGCGGGTATCGCTAGCACAGATACGCAGTATTTT
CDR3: CASSLAGIASTDTQYF

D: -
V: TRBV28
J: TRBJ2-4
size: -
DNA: TGTGCCAGCAGTTCCAGCCCTACCCAAAACATTCAGTACTTC
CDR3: CASSSSPTQNIQYF

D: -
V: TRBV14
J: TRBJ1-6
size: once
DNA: TGTGCCAGCAGCCGTTTCCGGGACGGAGATTCACCCCTCCACTTT
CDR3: CASSRFRDGDSPLHF

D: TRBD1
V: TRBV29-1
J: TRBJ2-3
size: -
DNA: TGCAGCGTGACAGGGGGCTCAGATACGCAGTATTTT
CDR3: CSVTGGSDTQYF

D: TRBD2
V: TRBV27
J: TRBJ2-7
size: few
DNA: TGTGCCAGCAGTACCCTTAGCGGGGGGGCCGTCTACGAGCAGTACTTC
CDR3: CASSTLSGGAVYEQYF

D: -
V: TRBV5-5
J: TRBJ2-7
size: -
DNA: TGTGCCAGCCTGACCAAGCCCCACTACGAGCAGTACTTC
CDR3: CASLTKPHYEQYF

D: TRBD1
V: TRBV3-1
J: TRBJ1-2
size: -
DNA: TGTGCCAGCAGCCAAGGACAGGGGCCGGGAGGCTACACCTTC
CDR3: CASSQGQGPGGYTF

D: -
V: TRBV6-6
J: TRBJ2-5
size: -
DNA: TGTGCCAGCAGTTATTCTTCCTACAAGCAGTACTTC
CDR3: CASSYSSYKQYF

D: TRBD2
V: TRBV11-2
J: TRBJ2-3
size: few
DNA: TGTGCCAGCAGTTTAGTCCTTCGGGGGGGGGTAGATACGCAGTATTTT
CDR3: CASSLVLRGGVDTQYF

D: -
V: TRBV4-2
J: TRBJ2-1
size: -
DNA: TGTGCCAGCAGCCAAGATGAACAATACAATGAGCAGTTCTTC
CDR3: CASSQDEQYNEQFF

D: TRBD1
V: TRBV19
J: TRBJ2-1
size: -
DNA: TGTGCCAGTAGTAAGAAAGGGACAGGGGGGATCAATGAGCAGTTCTTC
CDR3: CASSKKGTGGINEQFF

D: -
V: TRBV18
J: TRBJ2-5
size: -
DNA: TGTGCCAGCTCACCGTGGGGGAAGGACCAAGAGACCCAGTACTTC
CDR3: CASSPWGKDQETQYF

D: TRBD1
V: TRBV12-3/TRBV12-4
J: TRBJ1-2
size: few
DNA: TGTGCCAGCAGTCGACAGGGCTTCGATGGCTACACCTTC
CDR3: CASSRQGFDGYTF

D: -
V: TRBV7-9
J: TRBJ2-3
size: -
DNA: TGTGCCAGCAGCTTAGAAACTACTACAGATACGCAGTATTTT
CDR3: CASSLETTTDTQYF

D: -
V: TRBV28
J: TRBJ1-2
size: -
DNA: TGTGCCAGCCCAAAAGGGGGGGGCTACACCTTC
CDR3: CASPKGGGYTF

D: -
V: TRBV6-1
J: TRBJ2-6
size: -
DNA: TGTGCCAGCAGCCCTAAGTCGACAGGCTATGGCTCTGGGGCCAACGTCCTGACTTTC
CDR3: CASSPKSTGYGSGANVLTF

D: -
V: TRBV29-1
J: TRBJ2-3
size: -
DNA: TGCAGCGTTGGACGACAGCGAAATTCTAACACAGATACGCAGTATTTT
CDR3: CSVGRQRNSNTDTQYF

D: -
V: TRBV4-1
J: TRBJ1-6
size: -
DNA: TGCGCCAGCAGCCAGTTTCTGAGGGGTATAGGTTCACCCCTCCACTTT
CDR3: CASSQFLRGIGSPLHF

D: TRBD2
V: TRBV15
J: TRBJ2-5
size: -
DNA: TGTGCCACCGGGGAGGGTGGGGAGACCCAGTACTTC
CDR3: CATGEGGETQYF

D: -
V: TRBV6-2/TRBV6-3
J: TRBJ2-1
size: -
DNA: TGTGCCAGCAGTAGAGACTCGACTTCCTACAATGAGCAGTTCTTC
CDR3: CASSRDSTSYNEQFF

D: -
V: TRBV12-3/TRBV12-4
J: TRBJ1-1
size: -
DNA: TGTGCCAGCAGCTCTCTCTCTACGACTGAAGCTTTCTTT
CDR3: CASSSLSTTEAFF